These T cell receptor beta chains were read from a single sample in a study of OX40 agonist ivuxolimab in advanced cancers. Profiled with immunoSEQ multiplex PCR; TCRdb holds only in-frame clones, not every one. The table lists over 100,000 clones, 75% to 90% of them singletons. This sample comprised CD4+ or CD8+ T cells sorted from blood, obtained in a trial of the OX40 agonist ivuxolimab. These receptor sequences come from an adult with an advanced solid tumor such as melanoma, head and neck, liver or kidney cancer. The CDR3 runs from the conserved cysteine through the conserved F or W. The D gene is left open where the match is weak. Not all rows give a size; the values are once, few, many and, for expanded clones, a class.

d_call clone_size j_call v_call cdr3_aa cdr3_nt
NA NA TRBJ2-7 TRBV5-5 CASSLASQGNYEQYF TGTGCCAGCAGCTTGGCGAGTCAGGGAAACTACGAGCAGTACTTC
NA few TRBJ1-2 TRBV21-1 CASSKAGRDGYTF TGTGCCAGCAGCAAAGCGGGCCGAGATGGCTACACCTTC
NA NA TRBJ1-3 TRBV7-2 CASSHRRGRERTIYF TGTGCCAGCAGCCATCGACGGGGGCGGGAACGGACCATATATTTT
NA NA TRBJ2-7 TRBV30 CAWSSWGAASYEQYF TGTGCCTGGAGTAGCTGGGGGGCCGCCTCCTACGAGCAGTACTTC
NA NA TRBJ1-6 TRBV28 CASSWDRRSPLHF TGTGCCAGCAGTTGGGACCGACGTTCACCCCTCCACTTT
NA NA TRBJ1-5 TRBV10-2 CASSEFRQGNQPQHF TGCGCCAGCAGTGAATTTCGACAGGGCAATCAGCCCCAGCATTTT
TRBD1 once TRBJ2-3 TRBV7-9 CASSPGTGVLMHVDTQYF TGTGCCAGCAGCCCCGGGACAGGAGTACTTATGCATGTTGATACGCAGTATTTT
TRBD1 NA TRBJ1-6 TRBV6-4 CASSGTDNSPLHF TGTGCCAGTTCCGGGACAGATAATTCACCCCTCCACTTT
NA NA TRBJ1-3 TRBV6-7 CATTRRDTIYF TGTGCCACCACCCGGCGGGACACCATATATTTT
NA NA TRBJ2-7 TRBV2 CASTRGDSYEQYF TGTGCCAGCACAAGGGGGGATTCCTACGAGCAGTACTTC
NA NA TRBJ1-2 TRBV28 CASRPPTGRRGYTF TGTGCCAGCAGACCGCCCACAGGGCGCCGCGGCTACACCTTC
TRBD1 NA TRBJ1-2 TRBV28 CASIRGTVLGEYGYTF TGTGCCAGCATCCGGGGGACAGTCCTAGGAGAGTATGGCTACACCTTC
NA NA TRBJ1-4 TRBV30 CAWSRNEKLFF TGTGCCTGGAGCCGGAATGAAAAACTGTTTTTT
NA NA TRBJ1-1 TRBV18 CASSPTTGAYTEAFF TGTGCCAGCTCACCAACCACGGGGGCGTACACTGAAGCTTTCTTT
NA NA TRBJ2-3 TRBV10-1 CASTRTSTDTQYF TGCGCCAGCACCCGGACGAGCACAGATACGCAGTATTTT
NA NA TRBJ1-3 TRBV12-5 CASANRVMLEGNTIYF TGTGCTAGTGCTAACCGCGTCATGCTGGAGGGAAACACCATATATTTT
TRBD1 once TRBJ1-2 TRBV28 CASRRTGSGISYGYTF TGTGCCAGCAGGAGGACAGGGAGCGGCATATCGTATGGCTACACCTTC
TRBD1 few TRBJ1-5 TRBV28 CASSPRQGRMGNQPQHF TGTGCCAGCAGTCCCAGACAGGGTAGAATGGGCAATCAGCCCCAGCATTTT